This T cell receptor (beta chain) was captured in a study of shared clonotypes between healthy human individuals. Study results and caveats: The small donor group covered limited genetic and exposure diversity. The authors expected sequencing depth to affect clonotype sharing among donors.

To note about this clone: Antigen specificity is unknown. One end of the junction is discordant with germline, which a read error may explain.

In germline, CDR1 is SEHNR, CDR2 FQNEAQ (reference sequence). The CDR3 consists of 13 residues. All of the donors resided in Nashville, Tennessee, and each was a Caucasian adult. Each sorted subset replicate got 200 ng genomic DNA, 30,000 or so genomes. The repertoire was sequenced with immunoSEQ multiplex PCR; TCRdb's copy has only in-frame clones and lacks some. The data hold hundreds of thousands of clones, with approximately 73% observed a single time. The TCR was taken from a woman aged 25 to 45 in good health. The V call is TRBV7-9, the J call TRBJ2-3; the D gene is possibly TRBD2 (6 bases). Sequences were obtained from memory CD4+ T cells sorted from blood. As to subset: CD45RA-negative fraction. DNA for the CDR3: TGCGGGGGAGGTTTGAGAGGCACAGATACGCAGTATTTT. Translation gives CGGGLRGTDTQYF. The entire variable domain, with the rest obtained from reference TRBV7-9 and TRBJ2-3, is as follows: DTGVSQNPRHKITKRGQNVTFRCDPISEHNRLYWYRQTLGQGPEFLTYFQNEAQLEKSRLLSDRFSAERPKGSFSTLEIQRTEQGDSAMYLCGGGLRGTDTQYFGPGTRLTVL.